This is a list of T cell receptor beta chains from one sample in a study of cytomegalovirus exposure and HLA in healthy donors. Using immunoSEQ multiplex PCR, the repertoire was profiled, and TCRdb retains in-frame clones only, with some absent. The sample lists 150,000 or so clones, roughly 74% seen once, with around 3.4% in the top ten. Input material: PBMCs. These receptors originate from a man aged 40-49 years in good health and CMV-seronegative. The CDR3 runs from the conserved cysteine through the conserved F or W. The D gene is left open where the match is weak. Where a row states a size, it is once, few, many or the class of an expanded clone; other rows omit it.

clone_size,v_call,j_call,d_call,cdr3_nt,cdr3_aa
-,TRBV7-8,TRBJ1-1,-,TGTGCCAGCAGCTCAAGCAACACTGAAGCTTTCTTT,CASSSSNTEAFF
-,TRBV4-1,TRBJ1-5,-,TGCGCCAGCAGCCAATCACTGCTCAGGGTCGGGCAGCCCCAGCATTTT,CASSQSLLRVGQPQHF
-,TRBV29-1,TRBJ2-3,-,TGCAGCGTTGGGAGGGTACTTTTAGATACGCAGTATTTT,CSVGRVLLDTQYF
-,TRBV4-1,TRBJ2-7,TRBD2,TGCGCCAGCAGCCACCTTGGACTAGCGGTGCCCTACGAGCAGTACTTC,CASSHLGLAVPYEQYF
few,TRBV5-1,TRBJ2-1,-,TGCGCCAGCAGCGGCGAACAGGCCTACAATGAGCAGTTCTTC,CASSGEQAYNEQFF
few,TRBV2,TRBJ1-2,TRBD1,TGTGCCAGCAGTGATGAGGGGGCCTCCTATGGCTACACCTTC,CASSDEGASYGYTF
-,TRBV9,TRBJ2-7,TRBD1,TGTGCCAGCAGTACCACCGACAGGGTGGGCTCCTACGAGCAGTACTTC,CASSTTDRVGSYEQYF
few,TRBV11-2,TRBJ2-7,-,TGTGCCAGCAGCTTTTCCGGGGAGACCTACGAGCAGTACTTC,CASSFSGETYEQYF
-,TRBV29-1,TRBJ1-3,-,TGCAGCGTTGAAGATCGGGAGAGTCTTTCTACCTCTGGAAACACCATATATTTT,CSVEDRESLSTSGNTIYF
few,TRBV5-6,TRBJ1-2,-,TGTGCCAGCAGCTTTGGAGGGGGGGTCTCTAGCACCTTC,CASSFGGGVSSTF
-,TRBV4-3,TRBJ1-2,TRBD1,TGCGCCAGCAGCCAACTGCCCGTGGGACAGGGATATGGCTACACCTTC,CASSQLPVGQGYGYTF
-,TRBV6-5,TRBJ1-2,-,TGTGCCAGCAGTTACTTCGGCGGGTTGGAAGGCTACACCTTC,CASSYFGGLEGYTF
-,TRBV4-2,TRBJ2-1,TRBD2,TGTGCCAGCAGCCAAGCGGAGCGGGGGGACGTCAATGAGCAGTTCTTC,CASSQAERGDVNEQFF
-,TRBV28,TRBJ1-2,-,TGTGCCAGCGTCCTGACGGGGTATGGCTACACCTTC,CASVLTGYGYTF
-,TRBV12-5,TRBJ2-7,-,TGTGCTAGTGGTTTGGTCTCAGGGGGGAGCCACTACGAGCAGTACTTC,CASGLVSGGSHYEQYF
-,TRBV5-1,TRBJ1-4,TRBD1,TGCGCCAGCAGCTTGTTTAGAGCGACAGGGGATGAAAAACTGTTTTTT,CASSLFRATGDEKLFF
-,TRBV9,TRBJ2-7,TRBD2,TGTGCCAGCAGCGTATCCCCTAGCGGGGAGACCTACGAGCAGTACTTC,CASSVSPSGETYEQYF
few,TRBV6-1,TRBJ1-5,TRBD1,TGTGCCAGCGCCGGGACAGGGAACAATCAGCCCCAGCATTTT,CASAGTGNNQPQHF
once,TRBV4-1,TRBJ2-1,TRBD1,TGCGCCAGCAGCCGAGTAGAGGGACAGGGGCTGGATGAGCAGTTCTTC,CASSRVEGQGLDEQFF
-,TRBV27,TRBJ1-4,TRBD1,TGTGCCAGCAGTTTTACAGGGGGCTGGGGTGAAAAACTGTTTTTT,CASSFTGGWGEKLFF
-,TRBV5-1,TRBJ2-3,-,TGCGCCAGCAGCTTGGGATGGCAGGGCACAGATACGCAGTATTTT,CASSLGWQGTDTQYF
-,TRBV28,TRBJ2-2,TRBD2,TGTGCCAGCGGGGGGGGAGGGGAGAACACCGGGGAGCTGTTTTTT,CASGGGGENTGELFF
-,TRBV5-1,TRBJ1-1,-,TGCGCCAGCAGCTCACAGGGAGAGAGCACTGAAGCTTTCTTT,CASSSQGESTEAFF
once,TRBV4-3,TRBJ2-7,-,TGCGCCAGCAGCCAAGAGATCGGGTACTACGAGCAGTACTTC,CASSQEIGYYEQYF
-,TRBV7-3,TRBJ2-1,TRBD2,TGTGCCAGCAGCAAGACAGCGGGGTCACAATATGAGCAGTTCTTC,CASSKTAGSQYEQFF
-,TRBV7-2,TRBJ1-5,-,TGTGCCAGCAGCTTAAAATCGACAGGCAATCAGCCCCAGCATTTT,CASSLKSTGNQPQHF
-,TRBV7-9,TRBJ2-5,TRBD2,TGTGCCAGCAGCCTCTCTAGCGGGGGGAGGCAAGAGACCCAGTACTTC,CASSLSSGGRQETQYF
once,TRBV5-1,TRBJ2-2,-,TGCGCCAGCAGCTTTTGGACTGCCAACACCGGGGAGCTGTTTTTT,CASSFWTANTGELFF
-,TRBV11-3,TRBJ2-6,-,TGTGCCAGCAGCCCTACTGGGGCCAACGTCCTGACTTTC,CASSPTGANVLTF
-,TRBV7-3,TRBJ2-7,-,TGTGCCAGCAGCTTCGCTCTGAGTTCTGCCTACGAGCAGTACTTC,CASSFALSSAYEQYF
-,TRBV5-4,TRBJ1-4,-,TGTGCCAGCAGCTGGGGCCTCGGGAGGGGTGCAACTAATGAAAAACTGTTTTTT,CASSWGLGRGATNEKLFF
-,TRBV27,TRBJ1-2,TRBD1,TGTGCCAGCAGCCCCGACAGGGGATATGGCTACACCTTC,CASSPDRGYGYTF
once,TRBV28,TRBJ1-4,-,TGTGCCAGCACCACTTTAGGGGGACTGTTTTTT,CASTTLGGLFF
-,TRBV5-1,TRBJ2-7,-,TGCGCCAGCAGCCCGCGCGCACAGAGCTCGGCGGGCTACGAGCAGTACTTC,CASSPRAQSSAGYEQYF
once,TRBV9,TRBJ2-2,TRBD2,TGTGCCAGCAGCGTAGGCGGGGGGCCCACCGGGGAGCTGTTTTTT,CASSVGGGPTGELFF
-,TRBV15,TRBJ1-6,-,TGTGCCACCAGCAGAGAGAGCGATAATAATTCACCCCTCCACTTT,CATSRESDNNSPLHF
-,TRBV30,TRBJ1-2,-,TGTGCCTGGGCACCGACTCGGGGCTACACCTTC,CAWAPTRGYTF
-,TRBV9,TRBJ2-3,TRBD2,TGTGCCAGCAGCGTATCCGGGGGGTTGACAGATACGCAGTATTTT,CASSVSGGLTDTQYF
-,TRBV11-2,TRBJ1-1,-,TGTGCCAGCAGCTTAGGGGCAGTTGTGGACACTGAAGCTTTCTTT,CASSLGAVVDTEAFF
once,TRBV7-2,TRBJ1-6,TRBD1,TGTGCCAGCAGCTCCCAGGGGGCGCTTGTCTCACCCCTCCACTTT,CASSSQGALVSPLHF
once,TRBV7-2,TRBJ2-5,TRBD1,TGTGCCAGCAGCTTAGCCCACAGGGGAGAGACCCAGTACTTC,CASSLAHRGETQYF
few,TRBV9,TRBJ1-2,TRBD1,TGTGCCAGCAGCGTAGGGGACAGGGCAAATTATGGCTACACCTTC,CASSVGDRANYGYTF
-,TRBV4-1,TRBJ1-2,-,TGCGCCAGCAGTCCGAGGGAGGGGGACTATGGCTACACCTTC,CASSPREGDYGYTF
-,TRBV29-1,TRBJ2-3,TRBD2,TGCAGCGTCCGAACTAGCGGATACACAGATACGCAGTATTTT,CSVRTSGYTDTQYF
-,TRBV6-1,TRBJ2-5,TRBD2,TGTGTCAGCAGTGCGGGGGGCTATGAGACCCAGTACTTC,CVSSAGGYETQYF
-,TRBV7-9,TRBJ2-1,TRBD2,TGTGCCAGCAGCTTAGATACTAGCGGGGGGGCCTATGAGCAGTTCTTC,CASSLDTSGGAYEQFF
-,TRBV7-3,TRBJ1-4,-,TGTGCCAGCAGCCCCACAGGTGGTAATGAAAAACTGTTTTTT,CASSPTGGNEKLFF
-,TRBV6-5,TRBJ2-1,-,TGTGCCAGCAGTTTCGACAGGCCCTCCTACAATGAGCAGTTCTTC,CASSFDRPSYNEQFF
-,TRBV9,TRBJ2-1,-,TGTGCCAGCAGCGGCCTTCGCAGACAAGGGGATGAGCAGTTCTTC,CASSGLRRQGDEQFF
-,TRBV6-6,TRBJ1-6,-,TGTGCCAGCAGTTACTCGCCTCCAGGGGATAATTCACCCCTCCACTTT,CASSYSPPGDNSPLHF
few,TRBV6-5,TRBJ1-2,-,TGTGCCAGCAGTTACAGGGGTGGTGGCTACACCTTC,CASSYRGGGYTF
-,TRBV19,TRBJ1-5,TRBD1,TGTGCCAGTAGTAAAACAGGGGGAGTGCCCCAGCATTTT,CASSKTGGVPQHF
once,TRBV7-9,TRBJ1-2,-,TGTGCCAGCAGCTTAACGGGTACTGTGAACTATGGCTACACCTTC,CASSLTGTVNYGYTF
-,TRBV2,TRBJ1-1,-,TGTGCCAGCAGCTTGGACAGGAACACTGAAGCTTTCTTT,CASSLDRNTEAFF
-,TRBV18,TRBJ2-2,TRBD1,TGTGCCAGCTCACGTGTGGACAGGGGAAGTAGAGCCACCGGGGAGCTGTTTTTT,CASSRVDRGSRATGELFF